A single sample gave rise to the 14 T cell receptor beta chains below, sequenced in a study of cytomegalovirus exposure and HLA in healthy donors. PCR primers comprised 60 Vbeta and 13 Jbeta primers. The protocol was immunoSEQ multiplex PCR, while the TCRdb copy is restricted to in-frame clones and leaves out a portion. The table shows 100,000 to 150,000 clones, with under 85% occurring only once. Sequencing input: PBMCs. Source of these receptors: a woman aged 45-65 years in good health and CMV-seropositive.

This rearrangement joins TRBV10-3 to TRBJ1-2, with TRBD1 matching over 8 bases. J was trimmed by 0 bases and V by 0 bases; bases with no gene match: 6. The CDR3 sequence is 17 residues long. Germline V CDR1 and CDR2: ENHRY, SYGVKD. The CDR3 DNA reads TGTGCCATCAGTGAGTCTATGGGGACAGGTGCTAACTATGGCTACACCTTC. Translation: CAISESMGTGANYGYTF.

The V call is TRBV5-1, the J call TRBJ2-5, with D possibly TRBD2 on 7 matching bases. Near its end, the DNA agrees better with TRBJ2-7, so the J call may be wrong. The germline gives CDR1 SGHRS, CDR2 YFSETQ. The CDR3 has 14 amino acids. CDR3 protein: CASSRGGASYEQYF. Here the CDR3 DNA reads TGCGCCAGCAGCCGTGGGGGGGCGTCCTACGAGCAGTACTTC.

The chain uses TRBV21-1 and TRBJ1-1; TRBD1 is taken as the D call from the table, unchecked against the DNA. TRBV21-1 is flagged as a pseudogene. CDR3 size: 18 residues. The CDR3, as DNA: TGTGCCAGCAGCGTCGGACAGGGGAGGGTGATTATGAACACTGAAGCTTTCTTT. Its translation: CASSVGQGRVIMNTEAFF.

The rearrangement joins TRBV6-4 to TRBJ1-1, with 7 positions matching TRBD1. CDR3 length: 13 amino acids. Unmatched junction bases numbered 4, after V lost 4 bases and J lost 5 bases. From germline, CDR1 is MRHNA and CDR2 SNTAGT. For the CDR3, the DNA is TGTGCCAGCAGTGGCGAACAGGGGACTGAAGCTTTCTTT. Translation: CASSGEQGTEAFF.

This clone has only one observation. This chain links TRBV10-3 with TRBJ2-5, with a weak D call TRBD2 (6 bases). With the DNA end fitting TRBJ2-7 better, the J assignment may be wrong. Germline CDR1 reads ENHRY; CDR2 reads SYGVKD. This CDR3 has 11 residues. The CDR3: CATGLFYEQYF. CDR3 nucleotides: TGTGCCACGGGACTTTTTTACGAGCAGTACTTC.

The sample holds a few counts of this clone. The genes are TRBV5-6 and TRBJ1-4; no clear D. V shed 0 bases and J shed 3 bases, with 6 bases lying between them. CDR1 is SGHDT and CDR2 is YYEEEE in the germline V gene. This CDR3 contains 14 residues. The CDR3 region has the DNA TGTGCCAGCAGCTTGGGAGGGCCTAATGAAAAACTGTTTTTT. Amino acids: CASSLGGPNEKLFF.

This clone was seen ten or more times. The CDR3 bases are TGTGCCTGGAGTGTCATAAGAGGGATGGTATTTGAAGCTTTCTTT. This translates into CAWSVIRGMVFEAFF. This rearrangement joins TRBV30 to TRBJ1-1; D not certain. The V end was cut by 0 bases, the J end by 7 bases, with 18 bases between. The CDR3 runs to 15 residues. Germline lookup yields CDR1 GTSNPN and CDR2 SVGIG (reference sequence). Together with reference TRBV30 and TRBJ1-1, the CDR3 gives the full variable domain: SQTIHQWPATLVQPVGSPLSLECTVEGTSNPNLYWYRQAAGRGLQLLFYSVGIGQISSEVPQNLSASRPQDRQFILSSKKLLLSDSGFYLCAWSVIRGMVFEAFFGQGTRLTVV.

V gene TRBV15 combines with J gene TRBJ1-2; D remains unclear. This CDR3 is 14 amino acids long. Germline CDR1 is LNHNV and CDR2 is YYDKDF (reference sequence). V lost 0 bases and J lost 8, with 13 bases in between. CDR3 DNA sequence: TGTGCCACCAGCAGAGATATCGCGACTCGGGGCTACACCTTC. It specifies CATSRDIATRGYTF. Full variable domain (remainder filled in from reference TRBV15 and TRBJ1-2): DAMVIQNPRYQVTQFGKPVTLSCSQTLNHNVMYWYQQKSSQAPKLLFHYYDKDFNNEADTPDNFQSRRPNTSFCFLDIRSPGLGDTAMYLCATSRDIATRGYTFGSGTRLTVV.

This chain joins TRBV7-2 and TRBJ2-5; a possible D gene is TRBD2 (6 bases). Trimming removed 3 bases at V and 5 bases at J, with 13 bases between. The CDR3 runs to 14 residues. Germline V gene lookup returns CDR1 SGHTA and CDR2 FQGNSA. The CDR3 reads CASSFGGAGETQYF. Here the CDR3 DNA reads TGTGCCAGCAGCTTCGGAGGGGCTGGGGAGACCCAGTACTTC.

The V and J genes are TRBV6-5 and TRBJ2-7, with a weak D call TRBD2 (6 bases). CDR1 is MNHEY and CDR2 is SVGAGI in the germline V gene. The V end was cut by 2 bases, the J end by 3 bases, with 11 bases between. The CDR3 extends over 14 amino acids. The CDR3 region is CASSYIGGNYEQYF. CDR3 bases: TGTGCCAGCAGTTACATCGGGGGAAACTACGAGCAGTACTTC.

This chain uses TRBV5-8 with TRBJ1-2; D unclear. CDR3 size: 15 residues. Deletions cut 2 bases from V and 5 bases from J, with 16 bases between. CDR1 is SGHTS and CDR2 is YDEGEE in the germline V gene. The CDR3 nucleotides read TGTGCCAGCAGCTTTACCGGAGCTAGAGGGTATGGCTACACCTTC. Translated, it gives CASSFTGARGYGYTF.

This clone appeared a few times. In DNA form, the CDR3 reads TGTGCCAGCAGTGAAGGACAGGGAAGTGAAAAACTGTTTTTT. Translated: CASSEGQGSEKLFF. V gene TRBV6-1 combines with J gene TRBJ1-4, with 7 bases lining up with TRBD1. Germline V gives CDR1 MNHNS, CDR2 SASEGT. With V trimmed by 1 base and J by 7 bases, 3 bases remained unmatched. The CDR3 is 14 amino acids.

As for this clone: A junction boundary mismatches the germline segment, possibly from a read error. V is TRBV7-9 and J is TRBJ1-2, with 7 bases matching TRBD1. The V gene's germline CDR1 is SEHNR and CDR2 FQNEAQ (reference sequence). The CDR3 covers 12 residues. CDR3 DNA sequence: TGTGCCAGCAGCTTAGACAGACAGGGCAAGGACTTC. This translates into CASSLDRQGKDF.

The chain employs TRBV27 and TRBJ1-5; D remains ambiguous. CDR1 is MNHEY, CDR2 SMNVEV, per germline (reference sequence). V lost 3 bases and J 5 bases, leaving 14 bases between the germline ends. The CDR3 has 15 residues. The chain's CDR3 is CASSFGRAGDQPQHF. DNA for the CDR3: TGTGCCAGCAGTTTCGGGAGGGCGGGTGATCAGCCCCAGCATTTT.